This T cell receptor (beta chain) was recovered during a study of shared clonotypes between healthy human individuals. Assay used: immunoSEQ multiplex PCR; TCRdb lists only in-frame clones, some missing. The table lists about 2 million clones, roughly 95% of them singletons, with roughly 0.13% in the top ten. Note on this clone: Its antigen is not known.

General study points: Among the subsets, naive ones generally showed larger estimated richness than memory ones. Among non-shared clonotypes, generation probabilities were lower than among those shared by all four donors.

CD4+ cells yielded CD45RA+ naive and CD45RA-negative memory subsets. This TCR derives from a man aged 18 to 30 in good health. The sequencing input was naive CD4+ T cells sorted from blood. Subset meaning: CD45RA+ positively selected.

This CDR3 is CASSQTGSTGELFF. Written as DNA, the CDR3 is TGTGCCAGCAGCCAGACAGGGTCCACCGGGGAGCTGTTTTTT. V gene TRBV9 combines with J gene TRBJ2-2, with TRBD1 identical over 7 bases. J lost 4 bases, V lost 4 bases, and 4 bases had no gene match. From germline, CDR1 is SGDLS and CDR2 YYNGEE. The CDR3 length is 14 residues.